These 14 T cell receptor beta chains were sequenced from one sample in a study of cytomegalovirus exposure and HLA in healthy donors. Only in-frame clones appear in the TCRdb table, and some are missing; sequencing was by immunoSEQ multiplex PCR. The data contain about 310,000 clones, roughly 90% of them seen just once; the ten biggest clones take up over 0.9%. Material: PBMCs. Receptor source: a man aged 25-45 years in good health and CMV-seronegative.

The V gene is TRBV19, the J gene TRBJ1-2; a possible D gene is TRBD1 (5 bases). Germline-derived CDR1 and CDR2 are LNHDA and SQIVND (reference sequence). The V and J ends lost 0 bases and 7 bases respectively, with 12 bases between them. The CDR3 contains 14 residues. The CDR3 DNA is TGTGCCAGTAGTATAGATCAGGGTTCGGGTGGCTACACCTTC. Protein: CASSIDQGSGGYTF.

V and J are TRBV7-9 and TRBJ2-3; TRBD2 matches 10 bases. The junction had 5 bases not matched to a gene; V was cut back by 6 bases and J by 2 bases. The CDR3 totals 15 residues. Germline CDR1 is SEHNR and CDR2 is FQNEAQ (reference sequence). CDR3 residues: CASRAGTSDTDTQYF. In nucleotides, the CDR3 is TGTGCCAGCAGGGCCGGGACTAGCGACACAGATACGCAGTATTTT.

V usage is TRBV6-5 and J usage is TRBJ1-5; possibly TRBD1 for D (5 bases). The V gene lost 8 bases and the J gene lost 3 bases, with 11 bases spanning the gap. The CDR3 totals 13 residues. CDR1 is MNHEY, CDR2 SVGAGI, per germline. The CDR3 region is CASRDSVNQPQHF. In DNA form, the CDR3 reads TGTGCCAGCCGTGACAGTGTCAATCAGCCCCAGCATTTT.

J is TRBJ1-5 and V is TRBV5-4; D perhaps matches TRBD1 (5 bases). V was clipped by 5 bases and J by 4 bases, with 10 bases between them. Germline V CDR1 and CDR2: SGHNT, YYREEE (reference sequence). This CDR3 has 13 residues. The CDR3 DNA is TGTGCCAGCAGTCCTAACAGGAATCAGCCCCAGCATTTT. It codes for CASSPNRNQPQHF.

As to this clone: Other DNA variants within this sample encode the same CDR3. The chain recombines TRBV27 with TRBJ2-7; the D gene is possibly TRBD1 (5 bases). This CDR3 contains 16 residues. Looked up from germline, CDR1 is MNHEY and CDR2 is SMNVEV (reference sequence). Trimming took 6 bases from V and 0 from J, leaving 18 bases between them. CDR3 loop: CASSPLGHLSSYEQYF. CDR3 in DNA: TGTGCCAGCAGCCCCTTAGGACACCTATCCTCCTACGAGCAGTACTTC.

The chain has TRBV5-6 and TRBJ1-1; no reliable D call. Germline CDR1 is SGHDT and CDR2 is YYEEEE. The CDR3 is 14 residues long. The V end lost 2 bases, the J end lost 3 bases, and 11 bases lay between the germline ends. In DNA, the CDR3 is TGTGCCAGCAGCTTTGGGCCGGAGGACACTGAAGCTTTCTTT. This translates into CASSFGPEDTEAFF.

This clone was detected a few times. The chain is built from TRBV2 and TRBJ2-5; 9 bases map to TRBD2. In germline, CDR1 is SNHLY, CDR2 FYNNEI. V was pared by 4 bases and J by 4 bases, with 10 bases of the junction left unmatched. This CDR3 region has 16 residues. Here the CDR3 reads CASSGVRGGRGETQYF. The CDR3 bases are TGTGCCAGCAGTGGGGTGCGGGGGGGCCGAGGAGAGACCCAGTACTTC.

This chain connects TRBV30 to TRBJ1-4; no firm D call. The CDR3 spans 15 residues. Germline CDR1 and CDR2: GTSNPN and SVGIG (reference sequence). V dropped 2 bases and J dropped 5 bases, with 15 bases sitting between them. The CDR3 reads CAWSHPLGPNEKLFF. CDR3 nucleotide sequence: TGTGCCTGGAGTCACCCTCTGGGCCCAAATGAAAAACTGTTTTTT.

The sample holds one count of this clone. The rearrangement uses TRBV18 and TRBJ1-1, with D maybe TRBD1 (6 bases). The CDR3 sequence is 11 residues long. CDR1 is KGHSH and CDR2 is LQKENI in the germline V gene. V lost 6 bases, J lost 8 bases, and 10 bases lay in between. The CDR3 bases are TGTGCCAGCTCCCCCGGGACAGAAGCTTTCTTT. Translation: CASSPGTEAFF.

This clone appeared a few times. The V call is TRBV18, the J call TRBJ1-3, with a weak D call TRBD1 (5 bases). Germline values: CDR1 KGHSH, CDR2 LQKENI. V gave up 3 bases and J gave up 6 bases, with 15 bases separating them. The CDR3 sequence is 15 residues long. CDR3: CASSPTARSQNTIYF. CDR3 sequence (DNA): TGTGCCAGCTCACCGACAGCGAGGAGTCAAAACACCATATATTTT.

The chain carries TRBV4-1 and TRBJ1-1; D unresolved. The germline CDR1 and CDR2 sequences are MGHRA and YSYEKL. The length of the CDR3 is 16 residues. Trimming left V 2 bases short and J 2 bases short, with 15 bases between. This chain's CDR3 is CASSQLDGGTNTEAFF. As DNA, the CDR3 is TGCGCCAGCAGCCAACTAGACGGCGGTACTAACACTGAAGCTTTCTTT.

The rearrangement uses TRBV21-1 and TRBJ2-7; the tabulated D call, TRBD2, remains unverified against the DNA. TRBV21-1 is a pseudogene segment. The CDR3 is made up of 12 amino acids. DNA for the CDR3: TGTGCCAGCTTCGCGGTGCCCTACGAGCAGTACTTC. This translates into CASFAVPYEQYF.

The J gene is TRBJ1-6, the V gene TRBV5-1; 11 bases are shared with TRBD1. Unmatched junction bases numbered 9, after V lost 3 bases and J lost 10 bases. CDR3 length equals 16 residues. CDR1 SGHRS and CDR2 YFSETQ come from the germline V gene. This CDR3 is CASSSPGQGVVSPLHF. In nucleotides, the CDR3 is TGCGCCAGCAGCTCGCCGGGACAGGGGGTAGTATCACCCCTCCACTTT. Full variable domain (missing parts from reference TRBV5-1 and TRBJ1-6): KAGVTQTPRYLIKTRGQQVTLSCSPISGHRSVSWYQQTPGQGLQFLFEYFSETQRNKGNFPGRFSGRQFSNSRSEMNVSTLELGDSALYLCASSSPGQGVVSPLHFGNGTRLTVT.

The V gene is TRBV7-6, the J gene TRBJ2-3, with TRBD2 matching over 8 bases. Germline loops: CDR1 SGHVS, CDR2 FNYEAQ. V lost 5 bases to trimming and J lost 9 bases; unmatched junction nucleotides: 10. The CDR3 has 14 amino acids. CDR3: CASSLSGAARTQYF. The DNA for the CDR3 is TGTGCCAGCAGCCTTAGCGGGGCCGCCAGAACGCAGTATTTT. Using reference TRBV7-6 and TRBJ2-3 for the parts outside the CDR3, the full variable domain is GAGVSQSPRYKVTKRGQDVALRCDPISGHVSLYWYRQALGQGPEFLTYFNYEAQQDKSGLPNDRFSAERPEGSISTLTIQRTEQRDSAMYRCASSLSGAARTQYFGPGTRLTVL.